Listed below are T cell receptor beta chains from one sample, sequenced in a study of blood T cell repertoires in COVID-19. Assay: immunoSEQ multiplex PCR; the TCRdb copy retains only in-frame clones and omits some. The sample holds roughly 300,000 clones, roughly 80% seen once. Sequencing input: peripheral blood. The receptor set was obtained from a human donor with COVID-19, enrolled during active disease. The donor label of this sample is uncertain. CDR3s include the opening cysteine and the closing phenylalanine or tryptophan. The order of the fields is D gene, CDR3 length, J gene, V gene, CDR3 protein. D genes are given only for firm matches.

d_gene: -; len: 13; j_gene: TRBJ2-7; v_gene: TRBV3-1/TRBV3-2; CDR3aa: CASSQEWAWEQYF
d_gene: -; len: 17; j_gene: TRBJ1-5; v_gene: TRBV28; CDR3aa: CASSFVSRGYSNQPQHF
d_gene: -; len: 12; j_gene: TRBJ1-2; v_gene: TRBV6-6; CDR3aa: CATSTGNVGYTF
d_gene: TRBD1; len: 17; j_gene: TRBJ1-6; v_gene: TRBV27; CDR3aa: CASSLSGQGYYNSPLHF
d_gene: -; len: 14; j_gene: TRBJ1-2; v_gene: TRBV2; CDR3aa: CASSELGGNYGYTF
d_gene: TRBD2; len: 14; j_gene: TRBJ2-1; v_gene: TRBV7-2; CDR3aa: CASSPAGGYNEQFF
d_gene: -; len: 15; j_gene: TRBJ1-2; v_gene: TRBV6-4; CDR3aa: CASSEVAFTHYGYTF
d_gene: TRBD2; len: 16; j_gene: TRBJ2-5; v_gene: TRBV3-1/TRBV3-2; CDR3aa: CASSQISTSGSETQYF
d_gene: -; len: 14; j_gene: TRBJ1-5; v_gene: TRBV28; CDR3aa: CASRPTTGIQPQHF
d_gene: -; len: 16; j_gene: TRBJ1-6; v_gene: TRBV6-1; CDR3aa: CASSEMASGLNSPLHF
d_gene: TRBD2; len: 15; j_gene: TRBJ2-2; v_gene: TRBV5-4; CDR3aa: CASSLAIAGAGELFF
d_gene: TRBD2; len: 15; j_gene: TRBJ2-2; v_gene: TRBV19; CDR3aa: CASSMIAGDTGELFF
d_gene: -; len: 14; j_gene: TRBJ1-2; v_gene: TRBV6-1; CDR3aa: CASSEARSNYGYTF
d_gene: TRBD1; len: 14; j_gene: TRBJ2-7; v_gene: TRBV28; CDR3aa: CASHLRQGSYEQYF
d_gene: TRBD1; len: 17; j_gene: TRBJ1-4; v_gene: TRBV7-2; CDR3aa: CASSGSGTGTYNEKLFF
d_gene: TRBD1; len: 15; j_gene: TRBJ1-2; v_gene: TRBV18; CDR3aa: CASSPATEGADGYTF
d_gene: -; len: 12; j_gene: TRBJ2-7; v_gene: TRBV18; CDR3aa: CASSPNNYEQYF
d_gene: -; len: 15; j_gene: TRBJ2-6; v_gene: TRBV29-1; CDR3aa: CSVGGGDGGANVLTF
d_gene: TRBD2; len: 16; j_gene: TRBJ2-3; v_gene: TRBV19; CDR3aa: CASSIKAGRLQIAREF
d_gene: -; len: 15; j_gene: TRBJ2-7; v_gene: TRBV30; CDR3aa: CAWTGAEGGIDEQYF
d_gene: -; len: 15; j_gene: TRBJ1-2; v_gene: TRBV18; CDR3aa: CASSSRDGLLYGYTF
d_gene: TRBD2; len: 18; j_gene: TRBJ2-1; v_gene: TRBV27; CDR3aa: CASSLLFSGRPFENEQFF
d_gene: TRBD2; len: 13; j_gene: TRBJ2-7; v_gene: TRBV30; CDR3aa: CAWSDGTSKWQYF
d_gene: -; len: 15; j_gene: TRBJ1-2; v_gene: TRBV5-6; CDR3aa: CASSLGFRVGYGYTF
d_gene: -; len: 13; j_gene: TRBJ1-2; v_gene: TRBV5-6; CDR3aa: CASSFQGIYGYTF
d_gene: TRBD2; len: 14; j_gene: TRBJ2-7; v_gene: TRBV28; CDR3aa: CASSKSAGAYEQYF
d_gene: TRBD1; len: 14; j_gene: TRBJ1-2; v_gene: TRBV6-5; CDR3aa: CASSSGQGIYGYTF
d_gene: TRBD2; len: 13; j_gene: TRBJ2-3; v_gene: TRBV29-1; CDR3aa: CSVQGTSGNTQYF
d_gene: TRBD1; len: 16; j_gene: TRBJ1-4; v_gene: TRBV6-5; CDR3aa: CASSYHRDSSNEKLFF
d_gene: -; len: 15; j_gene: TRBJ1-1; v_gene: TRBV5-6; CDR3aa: CASSLQPRRDTEAFF
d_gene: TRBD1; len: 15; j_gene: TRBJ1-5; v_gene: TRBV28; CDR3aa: CASSFRDRDVAPQHF
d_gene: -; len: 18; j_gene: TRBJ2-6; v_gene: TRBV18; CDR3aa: CASSPRPAGSDGANVLTF
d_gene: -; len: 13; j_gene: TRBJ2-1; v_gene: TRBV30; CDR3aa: CAWSVLRDREQFF
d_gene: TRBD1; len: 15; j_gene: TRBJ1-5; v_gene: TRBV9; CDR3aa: CASSAEQGLNQPQHF
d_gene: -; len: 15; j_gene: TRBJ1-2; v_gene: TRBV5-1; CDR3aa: CASSLSQGRSGGYTF
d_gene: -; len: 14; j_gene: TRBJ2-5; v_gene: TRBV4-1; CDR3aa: CASSQEPRAETQYF
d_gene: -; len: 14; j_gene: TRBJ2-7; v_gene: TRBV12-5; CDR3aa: CASARGTERYEQYF